This entry lists 17 T cell receptor beta chains sequenced from one sample in a study of a mutant IDH1 vaccine in newly diagnosed glioma. Measured with immunoSEQ multiplex PCR; TCRdb has only the in-frame clones, and not every one. The sample includes roughly 70,000 clones, roughly 85% seen only once; the top ten take around 3%. Time point specified: baseline, week 1 (first vaccination visit). The treatment: pre-vaccination baseline after standard-of-care therapy. The sample was PBMCs, taken from a glioma patient treated with radiotherapy, temozolomide or both. The receptors originated from a man aged 25 to 40 with glioma.

This clone has only a few counts. The genes are TRBV7-2 and TRBJ1-5, with 8 bases matching TRBD1. Germline CDR1 and CDR2: SGHTA and FQGNSA. V shed 5 bases, J shed 2 bases, and the junction held 8 bases outside the gene matches. The CDR3 is 16 residues long. Here the CDR3 DNA reads TGTGCCAGCAGCACCCGACTGACAGGGGGCAATCAGCCCCAGCATTTT. Translation: CASSTRLTGGNQPQHF.

The J gene is TRBJ1-3, the V gene TRBV30; D not certain. The ends were cut back, 0 bases at V and 4 bases at J, with 16 bases in the middle. Germline V gives CDR1 GTSNPN, CDR2 SVGIG (reference sequence). CDR3 length equals 16 residues. CDR3 nucleotide sequence: TGTGCCTGGAGTGTTAAGGAGAATGGACTCGGAAACACCATATATTTT. It translates to CAWSVKENGLGNTIYF.

The CDR3 is CASSDVGRGLEQYF. DNA of the CDR3: TGTGCCAGCAGTGATGTAGGGAGAGGGCTCGAGCAGTACTTC. The V and J genes are TRBV2 and TRBJ2-7; tentatively, D is TRBD2 (5 bases). The length of the CDR3 is 14 residues. The V end lost 3 bases, the J end lost 6 bases, and 15 bases lay between the germline ends. Germline V lookup: CDR1 SNHLY, CDR2 FYNNEI.

This chain links TRBV9 with TRBJ2-7; weak D call: TRBD2 (7 bases). The CDR3 runs 17 residues. Per the germline V gene, CDR1 is SGDLS and CDR2 is YYNGEE. V gave up 4 bases and J gave up 2 bases, with 22 bases separating them. The CDR3 sequence is CASSPQEGGGLTYEQYF. The CDR3 DNA sequence: TGTGCCAGCAGCCCCCAGGAGGGGGGGGGACTCACCTACGAGCAGTACTTC.

This clone was found once. CDR3 protein: CASSSPELNEKLFF. The CDR3 DNA follows: TGTGCCAGCAGTTCGCCCGAACTTAATGAAAAACTGTTTTTT. The chain carries TRBV28 and TRBJ1-4; no firm D call. Germline lookup yields CDR1 MDHEN and CDR2 SYDVKM. With 4 bases removed from V and 4 bases from J, the gap between germline ends came to 10 bases. This CDR3 is 14 amino acids long.

The chain is built from TRBV6-6 and TRBJ1-2; D perhaps matches TRBD1 (6 bases). With 2 bases removed from V and 8 bases from J, the gap between germline ends came to 15 bases. The CDR3 totals 14 residues. Germline assignment: CDR1 MNHNY and CDR2 SVGAGI (reference sequence). CDR3: CASSYSARGRGYTF. CDR3 sequence (DNA): TGTGCCAGCAGTTACAGTGCCAGGGGAAGAGGCTACACCTTC.

This chain links TRBV7-9 with TRBJ1-3; D remains ambiguous. Trimming pared 1 base from V and 0 bases from J, leaving 10 bases between. This CDR3 is built from 16 residues. In germline, CDR1 is SEHNR, CDR2 FQNEAQ (reference sequence). DNA of the CDR3: TGTGCCAGCAGCTTAGTTGGCAGGCCCTCTGGAAACACCATATATTTT. The encoded protein is CASSLVGRPSGNTIYF.

Ten or more counts support this clone. The rearrangement uses TRBV19 and TRBJ1-4; D remains ambiguous. The CDR3 totals 15 residues. Germline V CDR1 and CDR2: LNHDA, SQIVND (reference sequence). Trimming cost V 8 bases and J 4 bases, with 17 bases left between them. The CDR3 nucleotides are TGTGCCAGTTTGGCACAGCCAAGACGTAATGAAAAACTGTTTTTT. The encoded protein is CASLAQPRRNEKLFF.

The CDR3 nucleotides are TGTGCCAGTAAGAGTCACGGTCCGGATAATCAGCCCCAGCATTTT. Its translation is CASKSHGPDNQPQHF. The chain links TRBV19 to TRBJ1-5, with D hard to call. Per germline, CDR1 LNHDA and CDR2 SQIVND (reference sequence). The CDR3 totals 15 residues. V dropped 7 bases and J dropped 4 bases, with 17 bases sitting between them. The complete variable domain, with remaining parts taken from reference TRBV19 and TRBJ1-5, reads DGGITQSPKYLFRKEGQNVTLSCEQNLNHDAMYWYRQDPGQGLRLIYYSQIVNDFQKGDIAEGYSVSREKKESFPLTVTSAQKNPTAFYLCASKSHGPDNQPQHFGDGTRLSIL.

The chain couples TRBV6-1 to TRBJ1-6; 9 bases line up with TRBD1. J was trimmed by 7 bases and V by 1 base; bases with no gene match: 2. Germline lookup yields CDR1 MNHNS and CDR2 SASEGT. This CDR3 has 15 residues. CDR3 amino acids: CASSEGTGDNSPLHF. Written as DNA, the CDR3 is TGTGCCAGCAGTGAAGGGACAGGGGACAATTCACCCCTCCACTTT.

The chain combines TRBV6-5 with TRBJ1-2, with a tentative D call TRBD1 (6 bases). Germline V gene data show CDR1 as MNHEY and CDR2 as SVGAGI. The CDR3 extends over 14 amino acids. Trimming stripped 6 bases from V and 7 bases from J, with 18 bases between. The CDR3 region is CASRPTGTSVGYTF. Here the CDR3 DNA reads TGTGCCAGCAGACCTACAGGGACCAGTGTTGGCTACACCTTC.

In its sample, this clone was seen a few times. This chain uses TRBV15 with TRBJ2-3, with a possible D match to TRBD2 (6 bases). This CDR3 spans 16 amino acids. The V end lost 1 base, the J end lost 1 base, and 12 bases lay between the germline ends. In germline, CDR1 is LNHNV, CDR2 YYDKDF (reference sequence). The CDR3 nucleotides read TGTGCCACCAGCAGAGTTGCGGGGTCGGGCACAGATACGCAGTATTTT. Translation: CATSRVAGSGTDTQYF.

The V gene is TRBV18, the J gene TRBJ1-4; 7 nucleotides line up with TRBD1. V shed 4 bases and J 1 base; nucleotides not matched to a gene: 3. The CDR3 is 15 amino acids. CDR1 KGHSH and CDR2 LQKENI come from the germline V gene. CDR3 sequence (DNA): TGTGCCAGCTCACACCGACAGGGAACTAATGAAAAACTGTTTTTT. As protein: CASSHRQGTNEKLFF.

Points on this clone: The germline gene is not matched at one end of the junction; a read error may be the cause. DNA for the CDR3: TGTGCCAGCACTTACCCTGAGGGGAGCAATGAGCAGTTCTTC. Amino acid sequence: CASTYPEGSNEQFF. This chain joins TRBV6-6 and TRBJ2-1; perhaps D is TRBD1 or TRBD2 (5 bases each). The germline gives CDR1 MNHNY, CDR2 SVGAGI (reference sequence). The CDR3 contains 14 residues.

The chain is built from TRBV2 and TRBJ1-1; the D is unclear. Germline V gene lookup returns CDR1 SNHLY and CDR2 FYNNEI. CDR3 length: 14 residues. Between the trimmed V and J ends, which lost 5 bases and 4 bases, there was a span of 14 bases. The DNA for the CDR3 is TGTGCCAGCAGTAGAAGGGAAAGTGGCACTGAAGCTTTCTTT. Translated: CASSRRESGTEAFF.

The gene calls are TRBV28 and TRBJ1-2, with 10 positions matching TRBD1. The V and J ends lost 2 bases and 5 bases, in that order; junction bases with no gene match: 5. Per the germline V gene, CDR1 is MDHEN and CDR2 is SYDVKM. The CDR3 has 15 amino acids. CDR3 loop: CASSLDRGLVYGYTF. CDR3 in DNA: TGTGCCAGCAGTTTAGACAGGGGGCTAGTGTATGGCTACACCTTC.

This clone has just a few counts. The chain uses TRBV6-5 and TRBJ1-1; D remains ambiguous. V was trimmed by 7 bases and J by 2 bases, leaving 11 bases between them. Germline assignment: CDR1 MNHEY and CDR2 SVGAGI. The CDR3 spans 13 residues. The CDR3 DNA reads as TGTGCCAGCATACCTTCAGAAAACACTGAAGCTTTCTTT. Its protein is CASIPSENTEAFF.